The rows below give T cell receptor beta chains drawn from one sample of a study of blood T cell repertoires in COVID-19. Sequenced by immunoSEQ multiplex PCR; TCRdb stores in-frame clones only, minus some. The top ten hold about 12% of the sample, which has around 100,000 clones, about 80% seen once. Sequenced sample: peripheral blood. These receptors were obtained from a woman in her sixties or seventies with acute or convalescent COVID-19. The CDR3 runs from the conserved cysteine through the conserved F or W. Each record gives: V gene, CDR3 length, CDR3 protein.

TRBV20-1	13	CSASSGGVGEQFF
TRBV7-8	20	CASSLAVGGLAGAYTGELFF
TRBV7-3	15	CASSLSLAAYNEQFF
TRBV5-8	15	CASSLSRAGTGELFF
TRBV5-1	16	CASSFTGTGGINEQFF
TRBV30	17	CAWSGEGGRGAYNEQFF
TRBV6-5	13	CASSRQGSYEQYF
TRBV12-5	16	CASAPSRPQGYTEAFF
TRBV11-2	16	CASSLEGQGFGNTIYF
TRBV6-5	14	CASRSSGGENIQYF
TRBV6-2/TRBV6-3	16	CASSSAGGFGANVLTF
TRBV18	15	CASSPGQASNQPQHF
TRBV7-8	16	CASSLNSRTGKNIQYF
TRBV28	15	CASTTRGLGNQPQHF
TRBV7-3	15	CASSLGGAGNTEAFF
TRBV15	14	CATSRDRADEKLFF
TRBV19	14	CASSIKGGNTEAFF
TRBV19	14	CASRERGSYNEQFF
TRBV7-3	13	CASSSQGGDTQYF
TRBV30	13	CAWSLERDSRYTF
TRBV9	11	CASGREQPQHF
TRBV19	15	CASSIRARGTETQYF
TRBV23-1	17	CASSQRTGAADNSPLHF
TRBV5-1	17	CASSLAGQGANNYGYTF
TRBV9	16	CASSVESTAFTGELFF
TRBV6-5	14	CASGIEGGVDPQHF
TRBV25-1	14	CASTRTGRDTEAFF
TRBV5-1	14	CASSPPGSEEKLFF
TRBV6-5	13	CASKTSGFYEQYF
TRBV19	15	CASSPQTGRNTEAFF
TRBV7-9	14	CASSLGQGEQPQHF
TRBV9	14	CASSVGGSTEKLFF
TRBV7-2	15	CASSLEGGGAQTQYF
TRBV19	15	CASSPGTGGYNEQFF
TRBV5-6	18	CASSATGTSGGAVDTQYF
TRBV5-1	16	CASSLGQLAGDNEQFF
TRBV5-1	16	CASSLSGQGSQETQYF
TRBV7-8	15	CASSREGTVNTEAFF
TRBV19	17	CASSTPGDSATNEKLFF